What follows are 5 T cell receptor beta chains derived from one specimen sequenced in a study of T cell repertoires in cytomegalovirus infection. Their antigens are not known. TCRdb re-called the reads through MiXCR, storing one row per CDR3 protein. The sample has 150,000 or so distinct CDR3 sequences, about 22% seen once. Sequenced material: CD8+ T cells from cultured PBMCs, taken from culture after CMV antigen stimulation. The source of these receptors is a human donor in good health (CMV status not recorded). Some clones in this sample may be carry-over from other donors' samples.

This clonotype was detected only a few times. V usage is TRBV7-9 and J usage is TRBJ1-6, with a possible D match to TRBD1 (6 bases). The V gene's germline CDR1 is SEHNR and CDR2 FQNEAQ (reference sequence). The germline V and J ends were trimmed by 4 bases and 8 bases, with 12 bases remaining between them. The CDR3 contains 14 residues. CDR3 in amino acids: CASSSRQEYSPLHF. In DNA form, the CDR3 reads TGTGCCAGCAGCTCTCGACAGGAGTATTCACCCCTCCACTTT.

The chain recombines TRBV9 with TRBJ2-1; D gene ambiguous. Trimming took off 3 bases at V and 4 bases at J, with 11 bases between the two ends. CDR3 length: 14 amino acids. In germline, CDR1 is SGDLS, CDR2 YYNGEE. CDR3 DNA sequence: TGTGCCAGCAGCGCCTCGGACGGATACAATGAGCAGTTCTTC. This codes for CASSASDGYNEQFF. Full variable domain (remainder filled in from reference TRBV9 and TRBJ2-1): DSGVTQTPKHLITATGQRVTLRCSPRSGDLSVYWYQQSLDQGLQFLIQYYNGEERAKGNILERFSAQQFPDLHSELNLSSLELGDSALYFCASSASDGYNEQFFGPGTRLTVL.

This clonotype turned up a few times. The genes are TRBV6-2 or TRBV6-3 and TRBJ2-2; D is undetermined. The germline CDR1 and CDR2 sequences are MNHEY and SVGEGT. V was shortened by 8 bases and J by 3 bases, with 10 bases between the two germline ends. The CDR3 length is 13 residues. The CDR3 reads CASENTDTGELFF. DNA of the CDR3: TGTGCCAGCGAAAACACCGACACCGGGGAGCTGTTTTTT.

This clonotype was detected only a few times. V usage is TRBV12-3 or TRBV12-4 and J usage is TRBJ2-1; D possibly corresponds to TRBD1 (6 bases). Trimming took 0 bases from V and 14 from J, leaving 8 bases between them. This CDR3 contains 11 residues. CDR3 bases: TGTGCCAGCAGTTTAGCGGGGGCTAAGTTCTTC. This encodes CASSLAGAKFF.

CDR3 DNA: TGTGCCAGCAGCCGACTTACATTTTTCGCTGAGGTAGTTTTCTTT. It yields the protein CASSRLTFFAEVVFF. J is TRBJ1-1 and V is TRBV7-8; D unresolved. The ends were cut back, 5 bases at V and 13 bases at J, with 26 bases in the middle. CDR1 SGHVS and CDR2 FQNEAQ come from the germline V gene. The CDR3 runs to 15 residues.